The text below deals with one TCR beta chain. Its antigen is as yet unknown. This record belongs to a study of T cells in Graves' hyperthyroidism and ophthalmopathy. In making diagnoses, clinical symptoms, serum thyroxine and TRAb, thyroid ultrasound and orbital computed tomography were all used. Whole-study results and caveats: The blood repertoire included most of the expanded thyroid clonotypes above 0.001.

Germline CDR1 reads SNHLY; CDR2 reads FYNNEI. This CDR3 has 15 amino acids. The ends were cut back, 2 bases at V and 1 base at J, with 11 bases in the middle. Regions amplified from RNA transcripts were the TCR beta CDR3 regions. In the first-round RT-PCR of the TCR CDR3, the HTBI primer set was used. TCRdb re-derived calls from the multiplex PCR reads in MiXCR, one entry per CDR3 protein. This sample has about 660,000 distinct CDR3 sequences, with 45% found just once. The chain joins TRBV2 to TRBJ1-1, with D maybe TRBD1 (5 bases). Sequenced sample: peripheral blood or thyroid tissue (not recorded which). This sequence originates from an adult man with Graves' disease, either hyperthyroidism or ophthalmopathy (not recorded which). CDR3 sequence reads: CASSERGLGNTEAFF. The CDR3 nucleotides are TGTGCCAGCAGTGAAAGGGGATTGGGGAACACTGAAGCTTTCTTT.